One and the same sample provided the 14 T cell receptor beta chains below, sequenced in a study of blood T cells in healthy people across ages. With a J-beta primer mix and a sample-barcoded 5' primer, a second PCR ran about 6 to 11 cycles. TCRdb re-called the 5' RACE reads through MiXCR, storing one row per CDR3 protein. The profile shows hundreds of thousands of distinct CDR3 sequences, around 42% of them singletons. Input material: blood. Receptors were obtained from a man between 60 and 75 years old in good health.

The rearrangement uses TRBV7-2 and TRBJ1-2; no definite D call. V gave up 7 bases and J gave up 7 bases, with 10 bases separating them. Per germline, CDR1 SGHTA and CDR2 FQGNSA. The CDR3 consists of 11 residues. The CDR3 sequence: CASTFLSGYTF. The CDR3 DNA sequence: TGTGCCAGCACCTTCTTAAGTGGCTACACCTTC.

The CDR3 DNA sequence: TGTGCCAGCTCACCACCAGAGGGCATGGTTGCGGAGACCCAGTACTTC. Its translation is CASSPPEGMVAETQYF. The chain recombines TRBV18 with TRBJ2-5; TRBD2 is a possible D gene (5 bases). Germline lookup yields CDR1 KGHSH and CDR2 LQKENI. V gave up 0 bases and J gave up 5 bases, with 16 bases separating them. The CDR3 runs 16 residues. The whole variable domain, remainder taken from reference TRBV18 and TRBJ2-5, is NAGVMQNPRHLVRRRGQEARLRCSPMKGHSHVYWYRQLPEEGLKFMVYLQKENIIDESGMPKERFSAEFPKEGPSILRIQQVVRGDSAAYFCASSPPEGMVAETQYFGPGTRLLVL.

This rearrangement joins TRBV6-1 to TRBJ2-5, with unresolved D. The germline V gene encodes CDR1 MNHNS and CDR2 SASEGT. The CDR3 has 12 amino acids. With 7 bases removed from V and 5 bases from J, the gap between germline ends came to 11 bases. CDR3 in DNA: TGTGCCAGCACGCCGGGTCGGGAGACCCAGTACTTC. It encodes CASTPGRETQYF.

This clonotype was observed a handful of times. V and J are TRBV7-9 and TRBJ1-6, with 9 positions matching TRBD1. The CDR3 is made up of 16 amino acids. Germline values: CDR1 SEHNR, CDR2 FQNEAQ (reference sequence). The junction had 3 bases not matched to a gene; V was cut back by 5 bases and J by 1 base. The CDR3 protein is CASSRDRESYNSPLHF. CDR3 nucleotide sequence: TGTGCCAGCAGCAGGGACAGGGAATCCTATAATTCACCCCTCCACTTT. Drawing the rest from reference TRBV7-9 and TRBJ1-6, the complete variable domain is DTGVSQNPRHKITKRGQNVTFRCDPISEHNRLYWYRQTLGQGPEFLTYFQNEAQLEKSRLLSDRFSAERPKGSFSTLEIQRTEQGDSAMYLCASSRDRESYNSPLHFGNGTRLTVT.

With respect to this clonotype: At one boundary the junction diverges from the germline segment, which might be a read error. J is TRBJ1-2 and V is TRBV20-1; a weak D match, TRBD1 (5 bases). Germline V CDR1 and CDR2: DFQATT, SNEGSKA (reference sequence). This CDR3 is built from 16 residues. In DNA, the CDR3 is TGCTGTGCTAGTATTGCAGGGAAGGACTTTGGGTATGGCTACACCTTC. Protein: CCASIAGKDFGYGYTF.

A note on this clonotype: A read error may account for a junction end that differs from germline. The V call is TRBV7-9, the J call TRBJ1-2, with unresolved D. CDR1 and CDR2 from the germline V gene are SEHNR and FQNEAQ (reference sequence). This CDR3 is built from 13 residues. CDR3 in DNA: TGTGCCAGCAGCACAATATTGGACTATGGCTACGCCTTC. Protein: CASSTILDYGYAF. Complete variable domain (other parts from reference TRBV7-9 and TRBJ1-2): DTGVSQNPRHKITKRGQNVTFRCDPISEHNRLYWYRQTLGQGPEFLTYFQNEAQLEKSRLLSDRFSAERPKGSFSTLEIQRTEQGDSAMYLCASSTILDYGYAFGSGTRLTVV.

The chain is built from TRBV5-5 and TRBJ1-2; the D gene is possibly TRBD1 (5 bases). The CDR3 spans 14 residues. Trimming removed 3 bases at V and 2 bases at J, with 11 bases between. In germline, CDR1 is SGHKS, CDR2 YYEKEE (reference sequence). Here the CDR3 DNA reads TGTGCCAGCAGCTCTGGACACTTCAACTATGGCTACACCTTC. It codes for CASSSGHFNYGYTF.

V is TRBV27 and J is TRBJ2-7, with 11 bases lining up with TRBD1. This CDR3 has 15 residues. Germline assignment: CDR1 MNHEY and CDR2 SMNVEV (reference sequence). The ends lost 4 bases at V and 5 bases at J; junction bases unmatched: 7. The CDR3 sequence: CASSSAGTGGNEQYF. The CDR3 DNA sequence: TGTGCCAGCAGTTCGGCCGGGACAGGGGGAAACGAGCAGTACTTC.

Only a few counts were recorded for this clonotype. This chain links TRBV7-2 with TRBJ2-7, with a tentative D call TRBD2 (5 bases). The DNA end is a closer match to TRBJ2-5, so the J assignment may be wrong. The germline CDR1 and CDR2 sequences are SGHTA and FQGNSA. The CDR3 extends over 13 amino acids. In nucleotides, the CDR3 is TGTGCCAGCAGCGCCGGACGAGGGGAGACCCAGTACTTC. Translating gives CASSAGRGETQYF.

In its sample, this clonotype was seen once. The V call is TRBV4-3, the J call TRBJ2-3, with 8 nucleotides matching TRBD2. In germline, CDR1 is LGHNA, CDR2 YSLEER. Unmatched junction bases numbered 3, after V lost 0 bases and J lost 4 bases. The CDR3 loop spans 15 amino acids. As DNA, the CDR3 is TGCGCCAGCAGCCAAGACCTGACTAGCGCAGATACGCAGTATTTT. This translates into CASSQDLTSADTQYF.

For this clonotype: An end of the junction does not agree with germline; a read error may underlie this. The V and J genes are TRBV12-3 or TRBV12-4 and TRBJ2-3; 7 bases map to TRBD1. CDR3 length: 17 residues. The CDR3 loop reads CASSPRPGTVVADMQYF. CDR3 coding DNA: TGTGCCAGCAGCCCTAGACCCGGGACAGTGGTCGCCGATATGCAGTATTTT.

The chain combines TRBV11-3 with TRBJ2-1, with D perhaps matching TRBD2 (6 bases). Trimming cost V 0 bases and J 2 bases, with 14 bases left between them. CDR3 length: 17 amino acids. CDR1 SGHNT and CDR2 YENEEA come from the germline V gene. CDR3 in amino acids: CASSLDTLANTYNEQFF. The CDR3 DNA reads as TGTGCCAGCAGCTTAGATACTCTAGCGAATACCTACAATGAGCAGTTCTTC.

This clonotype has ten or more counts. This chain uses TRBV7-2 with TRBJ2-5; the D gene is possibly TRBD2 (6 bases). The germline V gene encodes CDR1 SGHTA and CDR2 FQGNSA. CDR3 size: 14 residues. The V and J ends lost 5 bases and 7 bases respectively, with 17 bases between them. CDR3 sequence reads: CASSADSGAGTQYF. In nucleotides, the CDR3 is TGTGCCAGCAGCGCAGACTCAGGAGCGGGGACCCAGTACTTC.

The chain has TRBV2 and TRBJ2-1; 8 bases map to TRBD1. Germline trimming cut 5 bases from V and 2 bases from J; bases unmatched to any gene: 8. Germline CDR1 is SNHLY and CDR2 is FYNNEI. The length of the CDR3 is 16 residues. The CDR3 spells CASSTTGGKAYNEQFF. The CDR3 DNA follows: TGTGCCAGCAGTACCACAGGGGGAAAAGCCTACAATGAGCAGTTCTTC.